The rows below give T cell receptor beta chains drawn from one sample of a study of cytomegalovirus exposure and HLA in healthy donors. Some clones are missing from TCRdb's copy, which holds only in-frame ones; the method was immunoSEQ multiplex PCR. The sample includes some 140,000 clones, approximately 89% of them seen just once. Sequencing input: PBMCs. The receptors derive from a woman aged 18-29 years in good health and CMV-seropositive. Each CDR3 is given with its conserved first and last residue. D genes are given only for firm matches. Size is omitted from some rows. Given values are once, few, many or a class for expanded clones.

size | J | V | D | CDR3 | DNA
- | TRBJ1-1 | TRBV28 | - | CASSPRVYRAFF | TGTGCCAGCAGCCCCAGGGTCTATAGGGCTTTCTTT
- | TRBJ2-3 | TRBV5-6 | TRBD1 | CASSRTKRTRGDTQYF | TGTGCCAGCAGCCGAACGAAACGGACCAGGGGGGATACGCAGTATTTT
- | TRBJ2-4 | TRBV5-4 | - | CASSLGVELKNIQYF | TGTGCCAGCAGCTTGGGGGTGGAGCTTAAAAACATTCAGTACTTC
- | TRBJ2-7 | TRBV7-9 | TRBD2 | CASSLVGLAGAYEQYF | TGTGCCAGCAGCTTAGTGGGCCTAGCGGGGGCCTACGAGCAGTACTTC
once | TRBJ2-3 | TRBV2 | TRBD2 | CASNPLAGMTDTQYF | TGTGCCAGTAACCCACTAGCGGGGATGACAGATACGCAGTATTTT
- | TRBJ1-1 | TRBV6-1 | TRBD1 | CASSEPGQGYTEAFF | TGTGCCAGCAGTGAGCCGGGACAGGGATACACTGAAGCTTTCTTT
- | TRBJ1-6 | TRBV15 | - | CATSSGEAGYNSPLHF | TGTGCCACCAGCAGCGGTGAGGCAGGGTATAATTCACCCCTCCACTTT
- | TRBJ1-2 | TRBV4-1 | - | CASSPGVNYGYTF | TGCGCCAGCAGCCCGGGGGTTAACTATGGCTACACCTTC
- | TRBJ1-5 | TRBV7-9 | - | CASSLTGADQPQHF | TGTGCCAGCAGCTTGACAGGAGCCGATCAGCCCCAGCATTTT
once | TRBJ1-1 | TRBV2 | - | CASSPVFEAFF | TGTGCCAGCAGCCCGGTCTTTGAAGCTTTCTTT
- | TRBJ2-5 | TRBV5-1 | - | CASSLALGGKEGTQYF | TGCGCCAGCAGCTTGGCCCTGGGGGGAAAGGAGGGGACCCAGTACTTC
few | TRBJ1-2 | TRBV2 | - | CASSAGYGYTF | TGTGCCAGCAGTGCCGGCTATGGCTACACCTTC
- | TRBJ1-1 | TRBV19 | - | CASSIGGQAFF | TGTGCCAGTAGTATCGGAGGGCAAGCTTTCTTT
- | TRBJ1-6 | TRBV7-9 | - | CASSSGRTNRDSPLHF | TGTGCCAGCAGCTCTGGACGGACAAACCGGGATTCACCCCTCCACTTT
- | TRBJ2-7 | TRBV4-1 | TRBD2 | CASSQDRASGLQSYEQYF | TGCGCCAGCAGCCAAGATAGGGCTAGCGGGCTACAATCCTACGAGCAGTACTTC
- | TRBJ1-2 | TRBV6-5 | TRBD1 | CASSPTGEANYGYTF | TGTGCCAGCAGTCCTACAGGGGAAGCTAACTATGGCTACACCTTC
- | TRBJ2-5 | TRBV7-9 | TRBD2 | CASRPGGLLGDQETQYF | TGTGCCAGCAGACCGGGGGGGCTGCTCGGGGACCAAGAGACCCAGTACTTC
- | TRBJ1-4 | TRBV28 | - | CASQGLRNEKLFF | TGTGCCAGCCAGGGACTGCGTAATGAAAAACTGTTTTTT
- | TRBJ2-1 | TRBV2 | TRBD2 | CASSELAGGSSYNEQFF | TGTGCCAGCAGTGAACTAGCGGGGGGAAGCTCCTACAATGAGCAGTTCTTC
- | TRBJ1-2 | TRBV7-9 | TRBD1 | CASSASGQGNGYTF | TGTGCCAGCAGCGCCTCGGGACAGGGAAACGGCTACACCTTC
- | TRBJ2-2 | TRBV2 | - | CASSRGIGELFF | TGTGCCAGCAGCAGGGGAATCGGGGAGCTGTTTTTT
- | TRBJ2-4 | TRBV29-1 | TRBD1 | CSVGGTGPITKNIQYF | TGCAGCGTGGGAGGGACAGGGCCTATTACAAAGAACATTCAGTACTTC
- | TRBJ1-1 | TRBV21-1 | - | CASSASDRGAAFF | TGTGCCAGCAGCGCTTCGGACAGGGGAGCAGCTTTCTTT
- | TRBJ1-2 | TRBV30 | - | CAWSDWASYGYTF | TGTGCCTGGAGTGACTGGGCGAGCTATGGCTACACCTTC
- | TRBJ1-1 | TRBV27 | - | CASSLSAGKGEAFF | TGTGCCAGCAGTTTATCCGCAGGGAAGGGTGAAGCTTTCTTT
- | TRBJ2-1 | TRBV19 | - | CASSPLQGYNEQFF | TGTGCCAGTAGTCCCCTGCAGGGTTACAATGAGCAGTTCTTC
- | TRBJ1-2 | TRBV6-5 | - | CASSYRVHYGYTF | TGTGCCAGCAGTTACCGGGTTCACTATGGCTACACCTTC
- | TRBJ1-2 | TRBV28 | TRBD1 | CASSPRTGVHGYTF | TGTGCCAGCAGTCCCCGGACAGGGGTTCATGGCTACACCTTC
- | TRBJ1-1 | TRBV2 | - | CASNPLGGVRSTEAFF | TGTGCCAGCAACCCCCTGGGGGGGGTCAGGAGCACTGAAGCTTTCTTT
- | TRBJ1-5 | TRBV28 | - | CASSLLSWRDSNQPQHF | TGTGCCAGCAGTTTACTTAGTTGGAGGGACAGCAATCAGCCCCAGCATTTT
once | TRBJ2-6 | TRBV27 | - | CASSPDLVRSGANVLTF | TGTGCCAGCAGTCCGGACTTGGTTAGATCTGGGGCCAACGTCCTGACTTTC
- | TRBJ2-7 | TRBV4-1 | - | CASSPNPAGSYEQYF | TGCGCCAGCAGCCCCAACCCGGCAGGGTCCTACGAGCAGTACTTC
- | TRBJ2-7 | TRBV28 | - | CASSLQNEQYF | TGTGCCAGCAGTTTACAAAACGAGCAGTACTTC
- | TRBJ2-5 | TRBV5-1 | - | CASSLVTEGGGTQYF | TGCGCCAGCAGCTTGGTGACGGAGGGAGGCGGGACCCAGTACTTC
- | TRBJ2-3 | TRBV7-2 | TRBD1 | CASSTGTGFVDTQYF | TGTGCCAGCAGCACCGGGACAGGGTTCGTTGACACGCAGTATTTT
- | TRBJ2-2 | TRBV25-1 | - | CASSDRANTGELFF | TGTGCCAGCAGTGACAGGGCGAACACCGGGGAGCTGTTTTTT
- | TRBJ2-2 | TRBV30 | TRBD1 | CAWNRPGTDVTGELFF | TGTGCCTGGAATCGCCCCGGGACAGACGTTACCGGGGAGCTGTTTTTT
- | TRBJ2-3 | TRBV5-1 | TRBD2 | CASSRLAGAGDTQYF | TGCGCCAGCAGCCGACTAGCGGGGGCAGGGGATACGCAGTATTTT
- | TRBJ1-1 | TRBV10-3 | - | CAIRETGNEAFF | TGTGCCATCAGGGAAACAGGGAATGAAGCTTTCTTT
- | TRBJ1-5 | TRBV18 | - | CASSPLAANQPQHF | TGTGCCAGCTCACCACTGGCCGCTAATCAGCCCCAGCATTTT
- | TRBJ2-5 | TRBV11-2 | TRBD2 | CASSLRIAGVETQYF | TGTGCCAGCAGCCTACGAATAGCGGGGGTAGAGACCCAGTACTTC
once | TRBJ1-3 | TRBV7-2 | - | CASSLVGRDTIYF | TGTGCCAGCAGCTTAGTGGGGCGTGACACCATATATTTT
- | TRBJ1-3 | TRBV2 | TRBD1 | CASSVMGQGLTGNTIYF | TGTGCCAGCAGTGTGATGGGACAGGGTTTAACAGGAAACACCATATATTTT
- | TRBJ2-7 | TRBV28 | - | CASSLAGTRAYEQYF | TGTGCCAGCAGTTTGGCCGGGACAAGGGCCTACGAGCAGTACTTC
- | TRBJ2-2 | TRBV7-2 | - | CASSLEPQGGELFF | TGTGCCAGCAGCTTAGAGCCTCAGGGAGGGGAGCTGTTTTTT
- | TRBJ2-3 | TRBV5-4 | TRBD2 | CASSPGAGVTDTQYF | TGTGCCAGCAGCCCTGGAGCGGGGGTCACAGATACGCAGTATTTT
- | TRBJ2-1 | TRBV5-4 | - | CASTQGGSGNEQFF | TGTGCCAGCACCCAGGGGGGTTCGGGAAATGAGCAGTTCTTC
- | TRBJ1-1 | TRBV28 | - | CASSLPTVEAFF | TGTGCCAGCAGTCTCCCGACTGTTGAAGCTTTCTTT
- | TRBJ2-5 | TRBV12-2 | - | CASRIYSDTQETQYF | TGTGCAAGTCGCATATATTCTGACACGCAAGAGACCCAGTACTTC
once | TRBJ2-7 | TRBV28 | TRBD1 | CASSTAGTVEQYF | TGTGCCAGCAGTACCGCCGGGACAGTCGAGCAGTACTTC
- | TRBJ2-4 | TRBV2 | TRBD2 | CASSPRGGILAKNIQYF | TGTGCCAGCAGTCCGAGGGGAGGGATCCTAGCCAAAAACATTCAGTACTTC
once | TRBJ1-1 | TRBV5-1 | TRBD1 | CASSLASGQGGTEAFF | TGCGCCAGCAGCTTGGCCTCCGGACAGGGCGGCACTGAAGCTTTCTTT
- | TRBJ2-7 | TRBV6-5 | - | CASSYTGHPLPYEQYF | TGTGCCAGCAGTTACACCGGACACCCGTTGCCCTACGAGCAGTACTTC
- | TRBJ2-2 | TRBV5-6 | TRBD1 | CASSKDRVFGTGELFF | TGTGCCAGCAGCAAAGACAGGGTTTTTGGCACCGGGGAGCTGTTTTTT
- | TRBJ2-7 | TRBV12-2 | - | CASRLRLAEVYEQYF | TGTGCAAGTCGCTTAAGACTAGCGGAGGTGTACGAGCAGTACTTC